This TCR beta chain was documented in a study of control samples from healthy donors and cancer patients. The data were produced by immunoSEQ multiplex PCR, yet TCRdb's version contains in-frame clones alone and is incomplete. The repertoire consists of tens of thousands of clones, with less than 85% occurring once and the leading ten covering around 40%. Trimming cost V 1 base and J 5 bases, with 11 bases left between them. CDR1 is MNHEY and CDR2 is SVGAGI in the germline V gene. The CDR3 consists of 15 residues. The sequencing input was PBMCs. V and J are TRBV6-5 and TRBJ2-2; D gene uncertain. The receptor was derived from a man between 65 and 80 years old with lung cancer. CDR3 region: CASSYFDAGTGELFF. DNA for the CDR3: TGTGCCAGCAGTTACTTTGACGCCGGGACCGGGGAGCTGTTTTTT.